This entry features one T cell receptor beta chain sequence. Its antigen is unidentified. The data are from a study of cytomegalovirus exposure and HLA in healthy donors. Findings of the study overall: Later on, an analysis tied under 20,000 TCR beta sequences to HLA alleles at 0.05 false discovery rate. The authors listed over 150 TCR beta chains as cytomegalovirus-associated.

Germline CDR1 is SGHRS and CDR2 is YFSETQ. The J segment lost 5 bases and the V segment lost 4 bases, leaving 8 bases of the junction unmatched. The length of the CDR3 is 15 residues. PCR involved 60 Vbeta and 13 Jbeta primers. Libraries were prepared by immunoSEQ multiplex PCR; TCRdb keeps only in-frame clonotypes and omits some of them. There are over 130,000 clones in the sample; 70% to 85% occur only once, and 1.4% to 1.5% lies in the top ten. The source is a man aged 30 to 45 in good health and CMV-seropositive. Sequenced material: PBMCs. The genes are TRBV5-1 and TRBJ2-1; 8 bases agree with TRBD1. CDR3 protein: CASSRWTGINNEQFF. CDR3 DNA sequence: TGCGCCAGCAGCCGATGGACAGGGATCAACAATGAGCAGTTCTTC.